The 8 T cell receptor beta chains below all came from one sample that was sequenced in a study of shared clonotypes between healthy human individuals. Positively selected for CCR7, the CD45RO-negative cells used as naive CD8 cells excluded terminally differentiated effector memory CD45RA+ cells. Only in-frame clones appear in the TCRdb table, and some are missing; sequencing was by immunoSEQ multiplex PCR. This sample has some 2,100,000 clones, with more than 85% found just once. The sample comprised naive CD8+ T cells from PBMCs. These receptors were collected from a young man in good health. Some clones in this sample may be carry-over from other donors' samples.

This clone was picked up one time. V and J are TRBV27 and TRBJ2-2, with TRBD2 identical over 15 bases. V shed 5 bases and J 7 bases; nucleotides not matched to a gene: 2. The CDR3 has 15 residues. Germline V CDR1 and CDR2: MNHEY, SMNVEV (reference sequence). The CDR3 nucleotides are TGTGCCAGCAGTGGACTAGCGGGAGGGCTCGGGGAGCTGTTTTTT. Protein: CASSGLAGGLGELFF.

The chain is built from TRBV19 and TRBJ1-5, with D possibly TRBD1 on 5 matching bases. Germline CDR1 is LNHDA and CDR2 is SQIVND (reference sequence). V lost 3 bases and J 2 bases, leaving 11 bases between the germline ends. There are 15 residues in the CDR3. CDR3 DNA: TGTGCCAGTAGTATTGTTTGGGGCGGCAATCAGCCCCAGCATTTT. It yields the protein CASSIVWGGNQPQHF. The full variable domain, with the rest looked up from reference TRBV19 and TRBJ1-5, is DGGITQSPKYLFRKEGQNVTLSCEQNLNHDAMYWYRQDPGQGLRLIYYSQIVNDFQKGDIAEGYSVSREKKESFPLTVTSAQKNPTAFYLCASSIVWGGNQPQHFGDGTRLSIL.

The chain uses TRBV15 and TRBJ2-7; 12 bases align to TRBD2. This CDR3 spans 15 amino acids. The ends lost 6 bases at V and 1 base at J; junction bases unmatched: 4. The germline gives CDR1 LNHNV, CDR2 YYDKDF (reference sequence). The DNA of the CDR3 is TGTGCCACCAGGCCGACTAGCGGGGGTTCCTACGAGCAGTACTTC. Its protein product is CATRPTSGGSYEQYF.

The chain carries TRBV27 and TRBJ2-7; perhaps TRBD2 as D (5 bases). CDR3 size: 13 residues. Looked up from germline, CDR1 is MNHEY and CDR2 is SMNVEV (reference sequence). V lost 3 bases and J lost 5, with 11 bases in between. CDR3 amino acids: CASSLTGFNEQYF. The CDR3 DNA reads TGTGCCAGCAGTTTGACGGGGTTCAACGAGCAGTACTTC.

The V and J genes are TRBV7-3 and TRBJ2-1, with D uncertain. Germline V CDR1 and CDR2: SGHTA, FQGTGA. Trimming removed 1 base at V and 7 bases at J, with 8 bases between. This CDR3 has 13 amino acids. The CDR3 loop reads CASSLRARNEQFF. The CDR3 DNA is TGTGCCAGCAGCTTAAGGGCCCGGAATGAGCAGTTCTTC. Full variable domain (missing parts from reference TRBV7-3 and TRBJ2-1): GAGVSQTPSNKVTEKGKYVELRCDPISGHTALYWYRQSLGQGPEFLIYFQGTGAADDSGLPNDRFFAVRPEGSVSTLKIQRTERGDSAVYLCASSLRARNEQFFGPGTRLTVL.

This clone showed up just once. The chain has TRBV7-2 and TRBJ2-1; 10 bases are a match to TRBD1. Losses at the gene ends were 6 bases for V and 8 bases for J; bases not matched to a gene: 4. The CDR3 contains 13 residues. Per the germline V gene, CDR1 is SGHTA and CDR2 is FQGNSA. The CDR3 is CASRGTGVYEQFF. The DNA for the CDR3 is TGTGCCAGCAGGGGGACAGGGGTTTATGAGCAGTTCTTC.

The chain is built from TRBV5-4 and TRBJ2-7, with D perhaps matching TRBD1 (6 bases). The germline V gene encodes CDR1 SGHNT and CDR2 YYREEE (reference sequence). The CDR3 contains 15 residues. V was cut by 4 bases and J by 6 bases, with 20 bases left in between. The CDR3 spells CASSLRQVSPREQYF. CDR3 DNA sequence: TGTGCCAGCAGCCTCCGACAGGTCAGCCCTCGCGAGCAGTACTTC.

V gene TRBV27 combines with J gene TRBJ2-1, with D maybe TRBD1 (5 bases). V gave up 0 bases and J gave up 7 bases, with 16 bases separating them. This CDR3 contains 16 residues. The germline CDR1 and CDR2 sequences are MNHEY and SMNVEV (reference sequence). The chain's CDR3 is CASSLSQGPWVNEQFF. The DNA for the CDR3 is TGTGCCAGCAGTTTATCCCAGGGCCCGTGGGTAAATGAGCAGTTCTTC.